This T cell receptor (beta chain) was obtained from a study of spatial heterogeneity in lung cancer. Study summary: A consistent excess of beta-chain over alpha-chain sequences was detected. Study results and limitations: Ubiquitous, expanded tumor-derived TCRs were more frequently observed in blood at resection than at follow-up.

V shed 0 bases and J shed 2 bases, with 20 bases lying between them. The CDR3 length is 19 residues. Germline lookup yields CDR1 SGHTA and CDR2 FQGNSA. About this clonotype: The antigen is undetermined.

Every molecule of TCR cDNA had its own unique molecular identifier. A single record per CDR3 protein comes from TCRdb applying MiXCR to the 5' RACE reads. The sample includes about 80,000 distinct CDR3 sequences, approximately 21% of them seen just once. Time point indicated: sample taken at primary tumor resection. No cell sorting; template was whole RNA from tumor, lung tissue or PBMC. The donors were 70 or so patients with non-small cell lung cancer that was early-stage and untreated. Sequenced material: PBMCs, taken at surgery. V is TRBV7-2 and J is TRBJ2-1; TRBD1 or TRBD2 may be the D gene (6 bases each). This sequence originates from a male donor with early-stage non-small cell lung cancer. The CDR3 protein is CASSLARGGSSGPYNEQFF. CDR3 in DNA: TGTGCCAGCAGCTTAGCCCGAGGGGGGAGTAGCGGACCCTACAATGAGCAGTTCTTC. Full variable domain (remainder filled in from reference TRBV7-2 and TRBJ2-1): GAGVSQSPSNKVTEKGKDVELRCDPISGHTALYWYRQSLGQGLEFLIYFQGNSAPDKSGLPSDRFSAERTGGSVSTLTIQRTQQEDSAVYLCASSLARGGSSGPYNEQFFGPGTRLTVL.